One and the same sample provided the 9 T cell receptor beta chains below, sequenced in a study of blood T cell repertoires in COVID-19. The data were produced by immunoSEQ multiplex PCR, yet TCRdb's version contains in-frame clones alone and is incomplete. The data contain about 310,000 clones, around 86% of them singletons. Material for sequencing was peripheral blood. The receptor source for this set is a man in his forties or fifties with active or convalescent COVID-19.

The CDR3 DNA reads as TGCGCCAGCAGCTTCTCGTCCGCCACAGGGGAGCTGTTTTTT. This encodes CASSFSSATGELFF. The J gene is TRBJ2-2, the V gene TRBV5-1; D not certain. This CDR3 region has 14 residues. V was pared by 2 bases and J by 8 bases, with 13 bases between. The germline CDR1 and CDR2 sequences are SGHRS and YFSETQ. The full variable domain, with the rest looked up from reference TRBV5-1 and TRBJ2-2, is KAGVTQTPRYLIKTRGQQVTLSCSPISGHRSVSWYQQTPGQGLQFLFEYFSETQRNKGNFPGRFSGRQFSNSRSEMNVSTLELGDSALYLCASSFSSATGELFFGEGSRLTVL.

This clone was seen once. The identical CDR3 is also encoded by other nucleotide sequences in the sample. The V gene is TRBV2, the J gene TRBJ1-2; the D gene is possibly TRBD1 (5 bases). Germline V gene data show CDR1 as SNHLY and CDR2 as FYNNEI. The germline V and J ends were trimmed by 1 base and 3 bases, with 6 bases remaining between them. This CDR3 has 13 residues. CDR3 amino acids: CASSEGRDYGYTF. In DNA, the CDR3 is TGTGCCAGCAGTGAAGGCAGGGACTATGGCTACACCTTC. Variable domain in full (rest from reference TRBV2 and TRBJ1-2): EPEVTQTPSHQVTQMGQEVILRCVPISNHLYFYWYRQILGQKVEFLVSFYNNEISEKSEIFDDQFSVERPDGSNFTLKIRSTKLEDSAMYFCASSEGRDYGYTFGSGTRLTVV.

V gene TRBV28 combines with J gene TRBJ2-7, with D tentatively TRBD1 (5 bases). Germline values: CDR1 MDHEN, CDR2 SYDVKM. This CDR3 has 14 amino acids. The V end lost 2 bases, the J end lost 6 bases, and 14 bases lay between the germline ends. CDR3 in amino acids: CASSLQGSTGEQYF. The CDR3 DNA reads as TGTGCCAGCAGTTTACAGGGATCGACTGGCGAGCAGTACTTC.

The gene calls are TRBV7-3 and TRBJ2-5, with D possibly being TRBD2 (6 bases). V was shortened by 1 base and J by 4 bases, with 13 bases between the two germline ends. This CDR3 spans 15 amino acids. Germline CDR1 SGHTA, CDR2 FQGTGA. The CDR3 protein is CASSLRAAGPETQYF. The CDR3 region has the DNA TGTGCCAGCAGCTTAAGAGCGGCGGGGCCAGAGACCCAGTACTTC.

The chain uses TRBV7-3 and TRBJ1-6, with no clear D. The germline V and J ends were trimmed by 0 bases and 6 bases, with 9 bases remaining between them. Germline CDR1 and CDR2: SGHTA and FQGTGA. The CDR3 runs to 15 residues. In DNA, the CDR3 is TGTGCCAGCAGCTTAACAGGGAGTGGTAATTCACCCCTCCACTTT. Translation: CASSLTGSGNSPLHF.

The V call is TRBV5-1, the J call TRBJ1-2, with D uncertain. CDR3 length: 13 amino acids. CDR1 is SGHRS, CDR2 YFSETQ, per germline. V was shortened by 4 bases and J by 3 bases, with 10 bases between the two germline ends. CDR3 in DNA: TGCGCCAGCAGCCCCTCGGACTACTATGGCTACACCTTC. Encoded protein: CASSPSDYYGYTF. The full variable domain, with the rest looked up from reference TRBV5-1 and TRBJ1-2, is KAGVTQTPRYLIKTRGQQVTLSCSPISGHRSVSWYQQTPGQGLQFLFEYFSETQRNKGNFPGRFSGRQFSNSRSEMNVSTLELGDSALYLCASSPSDYYGYTFGSGTRLTVV.

The chain recombines TRBV6-5 with TRBJ1-2; TRBD1 might be the D (5 bases). Trimming took off 0 bases at V and 8 bases at J, with 16 bases between the two ends. The CDR3 runs 15 residues. Germline loops: CDR1 MNHEY, CDR2 SVGAGI. CDR3 sequence (DNA): TGTGCCAGCAGTTACTCGAAAGTGGCAGGGTTCGGCTACACCTTC. It yields the protein CASSYSKVAGFGYTF.

The V call is TRBV19, the J call TRBJ2-1, with TRBD1 matching 10 bases. The CDR3 contains 17 residues. Germline loops: CDR1 LNHDA, CDR2 SQIVND (reference sequence). V dropped 6 bases and J dropped 4; count of bases not matched to a gene: 12. The CDR3 coding sequence is TGTGCCAGTAGCGACCCCGGGACAGGGGCCCATTACAATGAGCAGTTCTTC. As protein: CASSDPGTGAHYNEQFF.

The chain has TRBV10-3 and TRBJ1-1; D is unresolved. The CDR3 is 13 residues long. The ends were cut back, 4 bases at V and 5 bases at J, with 11 bases in the middle. Germline V lookup: CDR1 ENHRY, CDR2 SYGVKD. CDR3 sequence: CAISGFGRTEAFF. Here the CDR3 DNA reads TGTGCCATCAGTGGGTTCGGGAGGACTGAAGCTTTCTTT.